The next 25 T cell receptor beta chains were all read from a single sample in a study of blood T cell repertoires in COVID-19. Some clones are missing from TCRdb's copy, which holds only in-frame ones; the method was immunoSEQ multiplex PCR. The sample lists 150,000 to 200,000 clones; approximately 85% were seen once. Sequencing used PBMCs or T cells enriched from blood (not recorded which). The receptors here all came from a man aged 40-49 years who had recovered from COVID-19.

The CDR3 bases are TGTGCCAGCAGCTATCGGGACAGGGGGAACACTGAAGCTTTCTTT. Translated, it gives CASSYRDRGNTEAFF. The V call is TRBV3-1 (or the pseudogene TRBV3-2), the J call TRBJ1-1; TRBD1 matches at 10 bases. The length of the CDR3 is 15 residues. In germline, CDR1 is LGHDT, CDR2 YNNKEL (reference sequence). With 5 bases clipped from V and 1 base from J, the junction kept 4 bases outside the gene matches.

This clone was recorded many times. The V gene is TRBV4-2, the J gene TRBJ2-2, with D possibly TRBD2 on 5 matching bases. CDR1 is LGHNA and CDR2 is YNFKEQ in the germline V gene. V shed 3 bases and J shed 7 bases, with 15 bases lying between them. This CDR3 has 15 amino acids. Here the CDR3 DNA reads TGTGCCAGCAGCCAGGAACTAGGTTCCGTCGGGGAGCTGTTTTTT. Protein sequence: CASSQELGSVGELFF.

The chain links TRBV19 to TRBJ2-1; D uncertain. The CDR3 totals 13 residues. V shed 3 bases and J shed 9 bases, with 12 bases lying between them. Germline assignment: CDR1 LNHDA and CDR2 SQIVND (reference sequence). DNA of the CDR3: TGTGCCAGTAGTATCGAATATTGGAGTGAGCAGTTCTTC. Its protein is CASSIEYWSEQFF.

The V call is TRBV3-1 (or the pseudogene TRBV3-2), the J call TRBJ1-2; D call uncertain. Germline assignment: CDR1 LGHDT and CDR2 YNNKEL (reference sequence). CDR3 length: 12 amino acids. V lost 0 bases, J lost 7 bases, and 6 bases lay in between. The CDR3 here is CASSQEGSGYTF. The CDR3 coding sequence is TGTGCCAGCAGCCAAGAGGGCAGTGGCTACACCTTC.

The chain links TRBV9 to TRBJ2-2; 12 bases fit TRBD2. The CDR3 consists of 19 residues. Per germline, CDR1 SGDLS and CDR2 YYNGEE. Losses at the gene ends were 2 bases for V and 2 bases for J; bases not matched to a gene: 10. The CDR3 here is CASSVGNLGLAGNTGELFF. The CDR3 DNA is TGTGCCAGCAGCGTGGGAAACCTAGGACTAGCGGGAAACACCGGGGAGCTGTTTTTT. Variable domain in full (rest from reference TRBV9 and TRBJ2-2): DSGVTQTPKHLITATGQRVTLRCSPRSGDLSVYWYQQSLDQGLQFLIQYYNGEERAKGNILERFSAQQFPDLHSELNLSSLELGDSALYFCASSVGNLGLAGNTGELFFGEGSRLTVL.

This chain connects TRBV29-1 to TRBJ1-1; D is ambiguous. CDR1 and CDR2 (germline): SQVTM, ANQGSEA. V shed 4 bases and J shed 7 bases, with 7 bases lying between them. This CDR3 is 10 amino acids long. This chain's CDR3 is CSVGAIEAFF. For the CDR3, the DNA is TGCAGCGTTGGTGCTATTGAAGCTTTCTTT.

The chain uses TRBV14 and TRBJ1-1, with D possibly TRBD1 on 5 matching bases. V lost 4 bases, J lost 4 bases, and 13 bases lay in between. The germline V gene has CDR1 SGHDN and CDR2 FVKESK. CDR3 length: 14 amino acids. The CDR3 sequence: CASSPKWGGTEAFF. CDR3 nucleotide sequence: TGTGCCAGCAGCCCTAAATGGGGGGGCACTGAAGCTTTCTTT.

The gene calls are TRBV6-5 and TRBJ2-7, with a possible D match to TRBD1 (5 bases). The germline gives CDR1 MNHEY, CDR2 SVGAGI. V shed 6 bases and J shed 1 base, with 13 bases lying between them. The CDR3 consists of 14 residues. The CDR3 loop is CASRTQGGSYEQYF. The DNA for the CDR3 is TGTGCCAGCAGGACTCAGGGTGGATCCTACGAGCAGTACTTC.

The V and J genes are TRBV27 and TRBJ2-5; D uncertain. This CDR3 has 9 amino acids. Trimming removed 8 bases at V and 9 bases at J, with 7 bases between. Germline CDR1 is MNHEY and CDR2 is SMNVEV (reference sequence). In DNA, the CDR3 is TGTGCCAGCGTACCGGCCCAGTACTTC. Protein: CASVPAQYF.

This clone was found once. V gene TRBV5-4 combines with J gene TRBJ2-7, with TRBD2 as a possible D gene (5 bases). The V end was cut by 2 bases, the J end by 1 base, with 7 bases between. The CDR3 is 13 residues long. CDR1 and CDR2 from the germline V gene are SGHNT and YYREEE (reference sequence). CDR3 DNA: TGTGCCAGCAGCTTTAGCGAGTCCTACGAGCAGTACTTC. Amino acids: CASSFSESYEQYF.

This chain uses TRBV12-3 or TRBV12-4 with TRBJ2-7; 8 positions agree with TRBD1. The CDR3 totals 13 residues. V lost 6 bases, J lost 5 bases, and 6 bases stayed unmatched. The CDR3 DNA is TGTGCCAGCAGCCCGACAGGGGCCAACGAGCAGTACTTC. Translation gives CASSPTGANEQYF.

The chain couples TRBV21-1 to TRBJ1-1. TRBV21-1 is reported as a pseudogene. The CDR3 loop spans 15 amino acids. The CDR3 nucleotides are TGTGCCAGCAGCTTCCGGCGGGGACCGAACACTGAAGCTTTCTTT. As protein: CASSFRRGPNTEAFF.

The chain employs TRBV3-1 (or the pseudogene TRBV3-2) and TRBJ2-7; possibly TRBD2 for D (6 bases). Per germline, CDR1 LGHDT and CDR2 YNNKEL (reference sequence). The V end lost 1 base, the J end lost 1 base, and 11 bases lay between the germline ends. The CDR3 is 15 residues long. The CDR3 loop is CASSQGRVLSYEQYF. The CDR3, as DNA: TGTGCCAGCAGCCAAGGGAGGGTGCTATCCTACGAGCAGTACTTC.

The chain is built from TRBV6-4 and TRBJ2-1, with D tentatively TRBD1 (7 bases). The CDR3 sequence is 15 residues long. Trimming left V 3 bases short and J 8 bases short, with 17 bases between. Per the germline V gene, CDR1 is MRHNA and CDR2 is SNTAGT. As DNA, the CDR3 is TGTGCCAGCAGTGAGGTGGCGGGACAGATGGATGAGCAGTTCTTC. This translates into CASSEVAGQMDEQFF.

V usage is TRBV5-1 and J usage is TRBJ2-7; D might be TRBD2 (5 bases). CDR1 is SGHRS, CDR2 YFSETQ, per germline. The CDR3 extends over 15 amino acids. Trimming stripped 3 bases from V and 3 bases from J, with 16 bases between. As DNA, the CDR3 is TGCGCCAGCAGCTCAGACTTTTCTCGGGGCTACGAGCAGTACTTC. Translating it yields CASSSDFSRGYEQYF.

This chain uses TRBV5-4 with TRBJ2-7, with TRBD1 identical over 7 bases. The ends lost 3 bases at V and 0 bases at J; junction bases unmatched: 6. The CDR3 loop spans 15 amino acids. Looked up from germline, CDR1 is SGHNT and CDR2 is YYREEE (reference sequence). The CDR3 is CASSSRGMSSYEQYF. The CDR3 DNA is TGTGCCAGCAGCTCCAGGGGGATGAGCTCCTACGAGCAGTACTTC.

This clone was recorded only once. This specimen includes other DNA sequences encoding the same CDR3. The J gene is TRBJ2-2, the V gene TRBV7-3; TRBD2 might be the D (6 bases). This CDR3 has 14 amino acids. The V end lost 5 bases, the J end lost 5 bases, and 12 bases lay between the germline ends. The germline V gene encodes CDR1 SGHTA and CDR2 FQGTGA. The CDR3 loop is CASSQTRGTGELFF. The CDR3 bases are TGTGCCAGCAGCCAGACCCGGGGGACCGGGGAGCTGTTTTTT.

The chain couples TRBV19 to TRBJ1-1; D possibly corresponds to TRBD1 (6 bases). This CDR3 is built from 13 residues. V was cut by 8 bases and J by 3 bases, with 13 bases left in between. Germline CDR1 reads LNHDA; CDR2 reads SQIVND (reference sequence). CDR3 region: CASGTGLYTEAFF. Written as DNA, the CDR3 is TGTGCCAGTGGAACAGGGTTATACACTGAAGCTTTCTTT.

This clone was seen only once. In DNA, the CDR3 is TGCGCCAGCAGCTTGTCACAGAGGGATGTCGAGCAGTACTTC. Encoded protein: CASSLSQRDVEQYF. The chain joins TRBV5-1 to TRBJ2-7; perhaps TRBD2 as D (5 bases). This CDR3 is 14 amino acids long. The germline gives CDR1 SGHRS, CDR2 YFSETQ. V was cut by 1 base and J by 6 bases, with 14 bases left in between.

The chain couples TRBV28 to TRBJ1-1; D remains unclear. Germline V gene lookup returns CDR1 MDHEN and CDR2 SYDVKM. V lost 6 bases, J lost 3 bases, and 14 bases lay in between. The CDR3 loop spans 14 amino acids. The CDR3 nucleotides are TGTGCCAGCAGACCGGTTCCCTCCGACACTGAAGCTTTCTTT. Amino acids: CASRPVPSDTEAFF.

To note about this clone: Additional DNA sequences in this sample encode the identical CDR3. The rearrangement uses TRBV9 and TRBJ2-1; TRBD2 agrees at 9 bases. The germline V gene encodes CDR1 SGDLS and CDR2 YYNGEE. Germline trimming cut 2 bases from V and 2 bases from J; bases unmatched to any gene: 2. The CDR3 is made up of 15 amino acids. The CDR3 nucleotides read TGTGCCAGCAGCGTGGTAGCGGGGGCCTACAATGAGCAGTTCTTC. Protein product: CASSVVAGAYNEQFF.

This chain links TRBV7-3 with TRBJ2-3; D not resolved. The germline V gene has CDR1 SGHTA and CDR2 FQGTGA. The V end lost 5 bases, the J end lost 1 base, and 13 bases lay between the germline ends. CDR3 length: 15 amino acids. In nucleotides, the CDR3 is TGTGCCAGCAGCCCACGGCGGAGCGGCACAGATACGCAGTATTTT. This sequence encodes CASSPRRSGTDTQYF. Using reference TRBV7-3 and TRBJ2-3 for the parts outside the CDR3, the full variable domain is GAGVSQTPSNKVTEKGKYVELRCDPISGHTALYWYRQSLGQGPEFLIYFQGTGAADDSGLPNDRFFAVRPEGSVSTLKIQRTERGDSAVYLCASSPRRSGTDTQYFGPGTRLTVL.

The chain uses TRBV12-3 or TRBV12-4 and TRBJ2-3; the D gene is possibly TRBD2 (6 bases). The CDR3 extends over 12 amino acids. V gave up 6 bases and J gave up 8 bases, with 12 bases separating them. The CDR3 DNA sequence: TGTGCCAGCAGCCCGCCCGGGGGTACGCAGTATTTT. Translating it yields CASSPPGGTQYF.

The chain is built from TRBV18 and TRBJ1-5; 8 positions match TRBD1. CDR1 and CDR2 (germline): KGHSH, LQKENI. The CDR3 loop spans 16 amino acids. V gave up 6 bases and J gave up 2 bases; unmatched junction bases: 9. CDR3 residues: CASSPRDRRGNQPQHF. The CDR3 nucleotides read TGTGCCAGCTCTCCCCGGGACAGGAGGGGCAATCAGCCCCAGCATTTT.

The rearrangement uses TRBV10-1 and TRBJ2-7, with D tentatively TRBD2 (5 bases). From germline, CDR1 is WNHNN and CDR2 SYGVQD (reference sequence). The CDR3 sequence is 13 residues long. The germline V and J ends were trimmed by 3 bases and 4 bases, with 10 bases remaining between them. Written as DNA, the CDR3 is TGCGCCAGCAGTGATCCAAGCGGATACGAGCAGTACTTC. It yields the protein CASSDPSGYEQYF.